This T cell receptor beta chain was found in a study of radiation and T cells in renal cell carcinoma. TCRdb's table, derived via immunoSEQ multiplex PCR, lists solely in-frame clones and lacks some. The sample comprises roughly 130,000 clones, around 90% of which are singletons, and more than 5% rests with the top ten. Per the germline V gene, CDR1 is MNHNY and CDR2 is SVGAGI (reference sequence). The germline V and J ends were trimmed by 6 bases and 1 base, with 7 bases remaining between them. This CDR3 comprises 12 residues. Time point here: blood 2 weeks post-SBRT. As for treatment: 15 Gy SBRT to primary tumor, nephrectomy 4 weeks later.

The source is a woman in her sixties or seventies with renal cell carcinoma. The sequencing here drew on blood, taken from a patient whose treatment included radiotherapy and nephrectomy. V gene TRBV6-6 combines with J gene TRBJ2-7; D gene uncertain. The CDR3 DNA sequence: TGTGCCAGCAGCCGCGATTCCTACGAGCAGTACTTC. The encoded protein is CASSRDSYEQYF.